This T cell receptor (beta chain) was identified in a study of B cell selection in AIRE deficiency. Notes on the study in general: Roughly 31% of healthy-donor shared Treg TCRbeta sequences appeared in patient Tconv cells. Healthy Tconv contained about two fifths of shared healthy Treg sequences; only TCRbeta sequenced. Only around a tenth of a few thousand shared Treg sequences were patient-specific; less than 40% healthy-specific.

The table came from immunoSEQ multiplex PCR; TCRdb's copy has only in-frame clones and leaves some out. The table includes 20,000 to 25,000 clones, about 96% detected once. Conventional CD4 T cells were sorted as CD4+CD127+ cells. The CDR3 runs 12 residues. Per germline, CDR1 SNHLY and CDR2 FYNNEI. With 5 bases removed from V and 4 bases from J, the gap between germline ends came to 6 bases. As for this clone: Its specificity is unknown.

Sequenced material: conventional CD4+ T cells sorted from PBMCs. This clonotype originated in a human donor with AIRE deficiency. The gene calls are TRBV2 and TRBJ1-5; D ambiguous. CDR3 nucleotide sequence: TGTGCCAGCAGTCGGCAGAATCAGCCCCAGCATTTT. Protein sequence: CASSRQNQPQHF.